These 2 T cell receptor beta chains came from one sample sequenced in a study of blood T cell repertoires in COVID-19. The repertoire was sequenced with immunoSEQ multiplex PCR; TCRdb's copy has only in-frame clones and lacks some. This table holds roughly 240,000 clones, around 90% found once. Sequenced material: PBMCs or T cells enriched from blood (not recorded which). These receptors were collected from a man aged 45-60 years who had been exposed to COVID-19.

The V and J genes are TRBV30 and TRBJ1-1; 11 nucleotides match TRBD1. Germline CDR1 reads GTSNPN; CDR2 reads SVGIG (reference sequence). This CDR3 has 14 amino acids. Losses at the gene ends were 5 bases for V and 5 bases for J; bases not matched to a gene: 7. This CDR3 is CAWLGQGALTEAFF. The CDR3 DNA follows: TGTGCCTGGCTCGGACAGGGGGCTTTAACTGAAGCTTTCTTT.

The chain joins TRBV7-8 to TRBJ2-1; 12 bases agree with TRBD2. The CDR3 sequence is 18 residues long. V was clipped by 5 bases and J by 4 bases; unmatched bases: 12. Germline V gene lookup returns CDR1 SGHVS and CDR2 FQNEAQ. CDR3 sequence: CASSRSSELAGGYNEQFF. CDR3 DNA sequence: TGTGCCAGCAGCCGTTCATCAGAGCTAGCGGGGGGGTACAATGAGCAGTTCTTC.